A selection of T cell receptor beta chains follows, all from one sample in a study of T and B cells in COVID-19 patients. Each CDR3 protein gets one entry after TCRdb re-called the multiplex PCR reads with MiXCR. This table has about 17,000 distinct CDR3 sequences, under 30% appearing once. Sequenced material: blood. These receptor sequences come from a human donor who had recovered from COVID-19. The CDR3 runs from the conserved cysteine through the conserved F or W. D genes are given only for firm matches. Not all rows give a size; the values are once, few, many and, for expanded clones, a class.

size	V	J	D	DNA	CDR3
many	TRBV18	TRBJ1-2	TRBD1	TGTGCCAGCTCAACTCTAGGGACAGGGATGAGTGGCTACACCTTC	CASSTLGTGMSGYTF
NA	TRBV6-6	TRBJ1-3	NA	TGTGCCAGCAGTTATCTGACAGCTCGAAACACCATATATTTT	CASSYLTARNTIYF
NA	TRBV19	TRBJ2-1	TRBD2	TGTGCCAGTAAAGTACTAGCGGGGGAAAGTGAGCAGTTCTTC	CASKVLAGESEQFF
NA	TRBV19	TRBJ1-1	NA	TGTGCCAGTAGTCGGGAAAGCACTGAAGCTTTCTTT	CASSRESTEAFF
NA	TRBV14	TRBJ2-5	TRBD2	TGTGCCAGCAGCCAACTAGCGGGGAGACAAGAGACCCAGTACTTC	CASSQLAGRQETQYF
NA	TRBV6-4	TRBJ2-1	NA	TGTGCCAGCAGTGACTCGGACAGTTACAATGAGCAGTTCTTC	CASSDSDSYNEQFF
few	TRBV27	TRBJ1-2	TRBD1	TGTGCCAGCAGTTTGTCAGGGGGCAATCCTGGCTACACCTTC	CASSLSGGNPGYTF
few	TRBV10-3	TRBJ1-2	TRBD1	TGTGCCATCAGTCGGGGACAGGATAACTATGGCTACACCTTC	CAISRGQDNYGYTF
NA	TRBV6-6	TRBJ1-5	NA	TGTGCCAGCACCCAGGGGCTGGGGTGTCAGCCCCAGCATTTT	CASTQGLGCQPQHF
few	TRBV6-4	TRBJ2-3	NA	TGTGCCAGCAGTGAGAATACAGGATACACAGATACGCAGTATTTT	CASSENTGYTDTQYF
NA	TRBV28	TRBJ1-6	TRBD1	TGTGCCAGCGGGACAGGCAATAATTCACCCCTCCACTTT	CASGTGNNSPLHF
NA	TRBV11-2	TRBJ2-5	NA	TGTGCCAGCAGCTTAGTCATCGCGGGCCAGCAAGTTCCTGAGACCCAGTACTTC	CASSLVIAGQQVPETQYF
many	TRBV5-6	TRBJ2-3	TRBD1	TGTGCCAGCAGCTGGGGACAGGGTGGCCTGGGGCAGTATTTT	CASSWGQGGLGQYF
medium-sized	TRBV15	TRBJ2-2	NA	TGTGCCACTCGCAGCGGGACACCCACCGGGGAGCTGTTTTTT	CATRSGTPTGELFF
medium-sized	TRBV6-5	TRBJ2-7	NA	TGTGCCAGCAGTTACCTGACGGCGTTGGGCGAGCAGTACTTC	CASSYLTALGEQYF
NA	TRBV6-5	TRBJ1-3	TRBD1	TGTGCCAGCAGTGAACAGGGGCCTGGGAACACCATATATTTT	CASSEQGPGNTIYF
few	TRBV7-2	TRBJ2-5	NA	TGTGCCAGCAGCTTAGCCCGGGGGGCGGAGACCCAGTACTTC	CASSLARGAETQYF
NA	TRBV20-1	TRBJ2-1	NA	TGCAGTGCTCCCCGTCTAAATGAGCAGTTCTTC	CSAPRLNEQFF
medium-sized	TRBV13	TRBJ2-1	NA	TGTGCCAGCAGCTTAGGACGTAAGAATTACAATGAGCAGTTCTTC	CASSLGRKNYNEQFF
NA	TRBV5-1	TRBJ2-7	NA	TGCGCCAGCAGCTTGGGCGGCTTTTCCTACGAGCAGTACTTC	CASSLGGFSYEQYF
NA	TRBV18	TRBJ2-1	NA	TGTGCCAGCTCACCACAGGCAGAGGGAGCGAGCCCTTACAATGAGCAGTTCTTC	CASSPQAEGASPYNEQFF
NA	TRBV2	TRBJ2-2	NA	TGTGCCAGCAGTGAAAGGCAGGAGAACACCGGGGAGCTGTTTTTT	CASSERQENTGELFF
many	TRBV19	TRBJ2-5	NA	TGTGCCAGTGGCCCGGAGGGCGGGACAAACCAAGAGACCCAGTACTTC	CASGPEGGTNQETQYF
medium-sized	TRBV6-2/TRBV6-3	TRBJ2-7	TRBD2	TGTGCCAGCAGTATCGGACTAGCGCAGTACTTC	CASSIGLAQYF
few	TRBV5-6	TRBJ2-7	NA	TGTGCCAGCAGCTTGGCAGGGCCCGGCTTTGGCGAGCAGTACTTC	CASSLAGPGFGEQYF
NA	TRBV11-2	TRBJ2-5	NA	TGTGCCAGCAGCATGAGCCAGGGAGCAAGTGAGACCCAGTACTTC	CASSMSQGASETQYF
many	TRBV7-9	TRBJ2-6	NA	TGTGCCAGCAGCCCTAGTCCTGGGCAATCCTCTGGGGCCAACGTCCTGACTTTC	CASSPSPGQSSGANVLTF
NA	TRBV6-2/TRBV6-3	TRBJ2-3	NA	TGTGCCAGCAGTTACTACAGGGCATCAACAGATACGCAGTATTTT	CASSYYRASTDTQYF
NA	TRBV24-1	TRBJ2-2	NA	TGTGCCACCGGACCTATGAACACCGGGGAGCTGTTTTTT	CATGPMNTGELFF
NA	TRBV6-2/TRBV6-3	TRBJ2-1	TRBD2	TGTGCCAGCAGTCCCGTGGGGCGGGGGGTCCCCAATGAGCAGTTCTTC	CASSPVGRGVPNEQFF
many	TRBV5-5	TRBJ2-3	TRBD2	TGTGCCAGCAGCTTGATGTGGGAACCACCGGGACTAGCGGGGGGCCGGTTCCCAGATACGCAGTATTTT	CASSLMWEPPGLAGGRFPDTQYF
NA	TRBV10-3	TRBJ2-5	NA	TGTGCCATCAGTGTTACAGCAGGGGAGACCCAGTACTTC	CAISVTAGETQYF
few	TRBV5-6	TRBJ1-2	NA	TGTGCCAGCAGCTTGGTAGGGACCGCCTATGGCTACACCTTC	CASSLVGTAYGYTF
many	TRBV27	TRBJ2-1	TRBD2	TGTGCCAGCAGTCCGGTTTTTTTTGGCGGGGGGGAGCAGTTCTTC	CASSPVFFGGGEQFF
large	TRBV19	TRBJ2-3	NA	TGTGCCAGTAGTACCCTGGGGTCAGGTACGCAGTATTTT	CASSTLGSGTQYF
medium-sized	TRBV19	TRBJ2-6	TRBD1	TGTGCCAGTAGTATGGGGGGACAGGGGGACGTCCTGACTTTC	CASSMGGQGDVLTF
few	TRBV6-5	TRBJ1-2	NA	TGTGCCAGCACTGGACCGCTGAACTATGGCTACACCTTC	CASTGPLNYGYTF
medium-sized	TRBV27	TRBJ2-5	NA	TGTGCCAGCAGGGTTCAGGGGGGCTACCAAGAGACCCAGTACTTC	CASRVQGGYQETQYF
NA	TRBV7-9	TRBJ2-1	NA	TGTGCCAGCAGCTTAGTAGACTCCATAGGAAATGAGCAGTTCTTC	CASSLVDSIGNEQFF
few	TRBV6-2/TRBV6-3	TRBJ2-3	NA	TGTGCCAGCAGTTACCCCATTGATACGCAGTATTTT	CASSYPIDTQYF
NA	TRBV24-1	TRBJ2-3	NA	TGTGCCACCAGTGATTTGCAGGAGTCAGATACGCAGTATTTT	CATSDLQESDTQYF
few	TRBV6-2/TRBV6-3	TRBJ2-7	TRBD2	TGTGCCAGCAGTCCCAGACTAGCGGGGGGCGACGAGCAGTACTTC	CASSPRLAGGDEQYF
NA	TRBV5-1	TRBJ1-1	NA	TGCGCCAGCAGCATTGACGGACTGAACACTGAAGCTTTCTTT	CASSIDGLNTEAFF
few	TRBV6-2/TRBV6-3	TRBJ1-1	NA	TGTGCCAGCAGTACACATACAGGGTTGGTCACTGAAGCTTTCTTT	CASSTHTGLVTEAFF
NA	TRBV5-1	TRBJ1-1	NA	TGCGCCAGCAGCTTGGGTTTCGGCGGAAACACTGAAGCTTTCTTT	CASSLGFGGNTEAFF
few	TRBV20-1	TRBJ2-3	TRBD1	TGCAGTGCTAGAGATCCCAGGGGGACCACAGATACGCAGTATTTT	CSARDPRGTTDTQYF
NA	TRBV7-9	TRBJ1-1	NA	TGTGCCAGCAGCTTTGGGGGGCCTGAAGCTTTCTTT	CASSFGGPEAFF
many	TRBV18	TRBJ2-2	TRBD2	TGTGCCAGCTCACCCACTAGCGTTCGTCCCGGGGAGCTGTTTTTT	CASSPTSVRPGELFF
few	TRBV6-6	TRBJ1-6	NA	TGTGCCAGCAGTCCTACGACGGGTAGTTCACCCCTCCACTTT	CASSPTTGSSPLHF
few	TRBV10-3	TRBJ1-5	NA	TGTGCCATCAGTGAAGACGGTTATAGCAATCAGCCCCAGCATTTT	CAISEDGYSNQPQHF
few	TRBV10-3	TRBJ2-3	NA	TGTGCCATCAGTACAGGTACTAGCACAGATACGCAGTATTTT	CAISTGTSTDTQYF
NA	TRBV4-3	TRBJ1-1	NA	TGCGCCAGCAGCCCAACCGGGACCTATAACACTGAAGCTTTCTTT	CASSPTGTYNTEAFF
few	TRBV6-5	TRBJ1-2	TRBD1	TGTGCCAGCAGTTACGGTGGGACAGGGGGTTTCTATGGCTACACCTTC	CASSYGGTGGFYGYTF
NA	TRBV7-9	TRBJ2-5	TRBD2	TGTGCCAGCAGCTTATGGTCTAGCGGGGATAGGTACCAAGAGACCCAGTACTTC	CASSLWSSGDRYQETQYF
many	TRBV12-3/TRBV12-4	TRBJ2-7	TRBD1	TGTGCCAGCAGTTTTACAGGGGCCCACGAGCAGTACTTC	CASSFTGAHEQYF
NA	TRBV21-1	TRBJ2-1	NA	TGTGCCAGCAGCAGGGGGGCTAGCGGGGATTACAATGAGCAGTTCTTC	CASSRGASGDYNEQFF
NA	TRBV12-3/TRBV12-4	TRBJ1-5	NA	TGTGCCAGCAGTTTGGTGGGGACCCTGAATCAGCCCCAGCATTTT	CASSLVGTLNQPQHF
medium-sized	TRBV27	TRBJ2-1	TRBD2	TGTGCCAGCAGTCGTCGGGGGGTGAGCTCCTACAATGAGCAGTTCTTC	CASSRRGVSSYNEQFF
NA	TRBV28	TRBJ1-1	NA	TGTGCCAGCGGGACGGGGAACACTGAAGCTTTCTTT	CASGTGNTEAFF
few	TRBV27	TRBJ1-1	NA	TGTGCCAGCAGTTTATCGCTTAACATGAACACTGAAGCTTTCTTT	CASSLSLNMNTEAFF